This TCR beta chain was observed in a study of identical twins. Broader study findings: Shared out-of-frame alpha sequences (those common to twins) showed excess low generation probability.

In this sample, this clonotype turned up a few times. Antigen unknown. The trim removed 0 bases at V and 4 bases at J, leaving 5 bases unmatched. CDR3 size: 16 residues. CDR1 and CDR2 from the germline V gene are SGHTA and FQGNSA. TCRdb redid the calling of the 5' RACE reads with MiXCR, one entry per CDR3 protein. Seen here are roughly 700,000 distinct CDR3 sequences, 8.6% observed once, and the top ten hold around 0.98%. This sample also belongs to another study, concerning yellow fever vaccine responses in identical twins.

This TCR came from a woman aged 18 to 35 in good health. The sequenced sample consisted of PBMCs. This chain connects TRBV7-2 to TRBJ2-3; TRBD2 matches at 9 bases. The CDR3 here is CASSLARGGRADTQYF. CDR3 nucleotides: TGTGCCAGCAGCTTAGCGCGGGGGGGAAGGGCAGATACGCAGTATTTT.